This T cell receptor beta chain was found in a study of shared clonotypes between healthy human individuals. General observations from the study: Apart from blood, nothing was sampled; tissue repertoires likely differ. Generally, estimated richness proved larger in naive subsets than it did in memory subsets.

Sequenced by immunoSEQ multiplex PCR; TCRdb stores in-frame clones only, minus some. The table records 2 million to 2.5 million clones, 85% to 95% of them present only once. Of note for this clone: Antigen specificity is unknown.

Trimming removed 2 bases from V and 4 bases from J; junction bases left unmatched: 6. Germline V gene lookup returns CDR1 LGHNA and CDR2 YSLEER. The CDR3 sequence is 17 residues long. The chain joins TRBV4-3 to TRBJ2-3, with 13 bases matching TRBD2. The sequenced sample was naive CD4+ T cells from PBMCs. Subset: CD45RA+ positively selected. The source of this sequence is a man between 18 and 35 years old in good health. Some clones in this sample may be carry-over from other donors' samples. This CDR3 is CASSQRTSGSAADTQYF. The CDR3 DNA reads as TGCGCCAGCAGCCAAAGGACTAGCGGGAGCGCCGCAGATACGCAGTATTTT.